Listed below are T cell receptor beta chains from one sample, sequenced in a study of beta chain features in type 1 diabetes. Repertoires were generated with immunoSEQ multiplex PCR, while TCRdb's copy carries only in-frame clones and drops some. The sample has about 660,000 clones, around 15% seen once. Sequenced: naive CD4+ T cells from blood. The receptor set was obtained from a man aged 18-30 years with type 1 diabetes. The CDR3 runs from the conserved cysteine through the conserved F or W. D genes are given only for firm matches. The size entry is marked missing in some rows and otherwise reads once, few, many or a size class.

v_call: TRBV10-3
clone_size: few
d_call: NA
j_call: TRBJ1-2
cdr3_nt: TGTGCCATCAGTGAGTTGATTGGCGATGGCTACACCTTC
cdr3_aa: CAISELIGDGYTF

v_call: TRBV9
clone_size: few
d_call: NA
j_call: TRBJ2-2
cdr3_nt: TGTGCCAGCAGCGTAGTCGGGGGCGGCGGGGAGCTGTTTTTT
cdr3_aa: CASSVVGGGGELFF

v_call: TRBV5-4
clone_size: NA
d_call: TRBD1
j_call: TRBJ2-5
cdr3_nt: TGTGCCAGCAGCTTTACTCCTGCGGACAGGGGCGACCAAGAGACCCAGTACTTC
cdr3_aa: CASSFTPADRGDQETQYF

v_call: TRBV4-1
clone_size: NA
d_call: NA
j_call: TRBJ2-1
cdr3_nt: TGCGCCAGCAGCCAAGGAAGGATTTACCCCTACAATGAGCAGTTCTTC
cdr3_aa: CASSQGRIYPYNEQFF

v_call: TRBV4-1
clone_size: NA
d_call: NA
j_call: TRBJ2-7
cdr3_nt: TGCGCCAGCAGCCATTCTCCGATCGGGACGTCCCTCGACGAGCAGTACTTC
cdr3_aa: CASSHSPIGTSLDEQYF

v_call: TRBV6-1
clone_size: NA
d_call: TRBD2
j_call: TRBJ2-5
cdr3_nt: TGTGCCAGCAGTGAGACCTGGACTAGCGGCCAAGAGACCCAGTACTTC
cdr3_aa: CASSETWTSGQETQYF

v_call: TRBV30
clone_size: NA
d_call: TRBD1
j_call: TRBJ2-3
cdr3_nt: TGTGCCTGGAAAAGGACAGGGGGGAGTGCAGATACGCAGTATTTT
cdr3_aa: CAWKRTGGSADTQYF

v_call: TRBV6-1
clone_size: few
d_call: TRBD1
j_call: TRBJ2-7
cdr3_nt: TGTGCCAGCAGTCGTCAGGGGGATAATTACGAGCAGTACTTC
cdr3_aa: CASSRQGDNYEQYF

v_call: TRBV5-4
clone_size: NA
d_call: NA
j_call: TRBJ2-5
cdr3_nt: TGTGCCAGCAGCTTGACTTACATCCAAGAGACCCAGTACTTC
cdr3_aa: CASSLTYIQETQYF

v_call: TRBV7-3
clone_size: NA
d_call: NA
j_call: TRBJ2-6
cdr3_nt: TGTGCCAGCAGCTTAACGAGCTCTGGGGCCAACGTCCTGACTTTC
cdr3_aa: CASSLTSSGANVLTF

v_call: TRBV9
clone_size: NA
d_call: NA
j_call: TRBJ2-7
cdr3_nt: TGTGCCAGCAGCACAGGGACGGAGATCTACGAGCAGTACTTC
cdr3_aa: CASSTGTEIYEQYF

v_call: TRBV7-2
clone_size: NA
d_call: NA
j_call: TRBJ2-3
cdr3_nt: TGTGCCAGCAGCGCGGGGTGGACAGATACGCAGTATTTT
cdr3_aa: CASSAGWTDTQYF

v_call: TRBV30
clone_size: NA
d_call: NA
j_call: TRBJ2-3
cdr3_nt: TGTGCCTGGACCTCCGGGCCGCTGGTAGCAGATACGCAGTATTTT
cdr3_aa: CAWTSGPLVADTQYF

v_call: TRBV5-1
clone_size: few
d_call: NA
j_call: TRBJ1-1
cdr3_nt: TGCGCCAGCAGCTCGGCACCGGGACACCCTCAAGCTTTCTTT
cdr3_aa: CASSSAPGHPQAFF

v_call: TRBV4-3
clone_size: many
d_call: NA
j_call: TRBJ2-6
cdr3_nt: TGCGCCAGCAGCCTAACAGGGTACTCTGGGGCCAACGTCCTGACTTTC
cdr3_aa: CASSLTGYSGANVLTF

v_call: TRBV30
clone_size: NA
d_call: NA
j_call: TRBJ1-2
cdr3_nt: TGTGCCTGGAGTGTACAAGGAAGCTATGGCTACACCTTC
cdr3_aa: CAWSVQGSYGYTF

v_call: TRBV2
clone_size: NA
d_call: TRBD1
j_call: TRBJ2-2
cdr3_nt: TGTGCCAGCAGGGGGGACAGCGCGAACACCGGGGAGCTGTTTTTT
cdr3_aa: CASRGDSANTGELFF

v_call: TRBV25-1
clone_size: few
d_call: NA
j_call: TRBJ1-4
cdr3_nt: TGTGCCAGCAACACTAATGAAAAACTGTTTTTT
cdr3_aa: CASNTNEKLFF

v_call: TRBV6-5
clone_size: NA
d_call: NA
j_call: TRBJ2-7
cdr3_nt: TGTGCCAGCAGCGGCAGGGCCTACGAGCAGTACTTC
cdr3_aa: CASSGRAYEQYF

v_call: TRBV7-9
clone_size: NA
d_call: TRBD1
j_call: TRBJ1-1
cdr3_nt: TGTGCCAGCAGCTTAGTGACAGGGCAAGAAGCTTTCTTT
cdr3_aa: CASSLVTGQEAFF

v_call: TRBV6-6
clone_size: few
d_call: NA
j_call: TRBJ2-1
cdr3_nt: TGTGCCAGCGGTGGGAGCTCCTACAATGAGCAGTTCTTC
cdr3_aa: CASGGSSYNEQFF

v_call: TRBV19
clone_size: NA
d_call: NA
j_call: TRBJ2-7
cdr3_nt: TGTGCCAGTAGTGCCGGTCCGGGCCGGAAGAAATACGAGCAGTACTTC
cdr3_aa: CASSAGPGRKKYEQYF

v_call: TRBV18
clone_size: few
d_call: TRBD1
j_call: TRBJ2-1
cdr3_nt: TGTGCCAGCTCACCAATGGGACAGGGAGGCTACAATGAGCAGTTCTTC
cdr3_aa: CASSPMGQGGYNEQFF

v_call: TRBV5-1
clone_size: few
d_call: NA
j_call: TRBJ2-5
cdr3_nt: TGCGCCAGCAGCTCCTACACAGGGAGCCAAGAGACCCAGTACTTC
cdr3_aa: CASSSYTGSQETQYF

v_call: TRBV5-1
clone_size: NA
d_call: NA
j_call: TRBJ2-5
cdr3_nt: TGCGCCAGCAGCTTGGGACTTCACTTACAACAAGAGACCCAGTACTTC
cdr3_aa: CASSLGLHLQQETQYF

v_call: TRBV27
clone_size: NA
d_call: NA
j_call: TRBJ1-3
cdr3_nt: TGTGCCAGCAGTTCGGGTATCTCTGGAAACACCATATATTTT
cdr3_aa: CASSSGISGNTIYF

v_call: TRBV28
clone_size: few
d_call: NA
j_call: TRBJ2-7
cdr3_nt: TGTGCCAGCAGGGGTAGCAACTCCTACGAGCAGTACTTC
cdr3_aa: CASRGSNSYEQYF

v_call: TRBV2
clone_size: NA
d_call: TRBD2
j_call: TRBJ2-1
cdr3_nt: TGTGCCAGCTGGGGGAGCCTAGCGGTCCCCGGCGGGGAGCAGTTCTTC
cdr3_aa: CASWGSLAVPGGEQFF

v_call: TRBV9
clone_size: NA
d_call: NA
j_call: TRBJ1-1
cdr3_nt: TGTGCCAGCAGCGTAGAACAGAGCACTGAAGCTTTCTTT
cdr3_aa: CASSVEQSTEAFF

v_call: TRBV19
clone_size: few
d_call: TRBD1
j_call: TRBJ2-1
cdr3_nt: TGTGCCAGTAGTATGACAGGGGGCTGGTATGAGCAGTTCTTC
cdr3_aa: CASSMTGGWYEQFF

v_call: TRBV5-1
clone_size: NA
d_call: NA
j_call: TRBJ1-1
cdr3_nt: TGCGCCAGCAGCTTCCGAAGGGCACTGGGCACTGAAGCTTTCTTT
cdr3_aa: CASSFRRALGTEAFF

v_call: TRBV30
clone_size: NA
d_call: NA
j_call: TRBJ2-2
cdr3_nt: TGTGCCTGGAGTGTATCGGGGCCGAACACCGGGGAGCTGTTTTTT
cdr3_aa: CAWSVSGPNTGELFF

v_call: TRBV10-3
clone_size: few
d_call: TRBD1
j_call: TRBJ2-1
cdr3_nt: TGTGCCATCATGACCGGGACAGGGGGCAATGAGCAGTTCTTC
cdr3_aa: CAIMTGTGGNEQFF

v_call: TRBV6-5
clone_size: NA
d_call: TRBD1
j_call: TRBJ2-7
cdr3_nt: TGTGCCAGCAGTTACGCCACAGGGGGCGCCGAGCAGTACTTC
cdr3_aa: CASSYATGGAEQYF

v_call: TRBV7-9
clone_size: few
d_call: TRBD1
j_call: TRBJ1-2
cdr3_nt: TGTGCCAGCAGCTTAAACGGACTGACAGGGAGGGTGTATGGCTACACCTTC
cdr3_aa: CASSLNGLTGRVYGYTF

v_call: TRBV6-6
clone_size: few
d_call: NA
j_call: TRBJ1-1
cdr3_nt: TGTGCCAGCAGCCCCGTGGGTATGAACACTGAAGCTTTCTTT
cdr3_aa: CASSPVGMNTEAFF

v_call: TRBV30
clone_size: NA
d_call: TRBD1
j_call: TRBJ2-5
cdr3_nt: TGTGCCTGGAGTGATGGACAGGCCCACCAAGAGACCCAGTACTTC
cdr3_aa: CAWSDGQAHQETQYF

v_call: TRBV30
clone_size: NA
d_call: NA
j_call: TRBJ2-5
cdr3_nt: TGTGCCTGGAGCGTAGGGGAGGCCCAGTACTTC
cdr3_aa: CAWSVGEAQYF

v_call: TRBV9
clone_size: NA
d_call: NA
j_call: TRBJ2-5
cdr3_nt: TGTGCCAGCAGCGTCAGCAGCACCCGGGGGGCCGATCAAGAGACCCAGTACTTC
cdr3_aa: CASSVSSTRGADQETQYF

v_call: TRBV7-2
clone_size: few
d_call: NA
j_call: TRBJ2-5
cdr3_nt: TGTGCCAGCAGCTTAGGGAGGATTGGGGAGACCCAGTACTTC
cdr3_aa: CASSLGRIGETQYF

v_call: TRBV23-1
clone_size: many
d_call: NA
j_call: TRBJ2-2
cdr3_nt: TGCGCCAGCAGTCTCCTCACCGGGGAGCTGTTTTTT
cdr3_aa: CASSLLTGELFF

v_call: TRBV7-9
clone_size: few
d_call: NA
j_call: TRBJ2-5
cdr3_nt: TGTGCCAGCAGCTTCCGGGACCCAGGAGAGACCCAGTACTTC
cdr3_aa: CASSFRDPGETQYF

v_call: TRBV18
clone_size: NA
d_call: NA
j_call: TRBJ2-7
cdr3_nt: TGTGCCAGCTCACCAGGGGGAAGGGATGTTAAGTACTTC
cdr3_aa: CASSPGGRDVKYF

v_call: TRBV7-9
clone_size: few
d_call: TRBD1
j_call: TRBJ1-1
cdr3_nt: TGTGCCAGCAGCTGGACAGGGAGGACGACTGAAGCTTTCTTT
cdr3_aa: CASSWTGRTTEAFF

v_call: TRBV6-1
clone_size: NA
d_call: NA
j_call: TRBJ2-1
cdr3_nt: TGTGCCAGCAGTGAAGCGGTGTCGACTAGTTCTGATGAGCAGTTCTTC
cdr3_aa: CASSEAVSTSSDEQFF

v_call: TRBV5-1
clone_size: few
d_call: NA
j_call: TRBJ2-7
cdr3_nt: TGCGCCAGCAGCCTCACGTCTGACCCCTACGAGCAGTACTTC
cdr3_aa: CASSLTSDPYEQYF

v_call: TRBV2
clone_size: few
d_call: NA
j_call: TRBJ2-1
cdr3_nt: TGTGCCAGCAGTGTAGGTGAGCAGTTCTTC
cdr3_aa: CASSVGEQFF

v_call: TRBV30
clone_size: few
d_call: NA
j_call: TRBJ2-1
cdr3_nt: TGTGCCTGGAGTACCGACGGGGCGTCCGCAAGGCAGTTCTTC
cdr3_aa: CAWSTDGASARQFF

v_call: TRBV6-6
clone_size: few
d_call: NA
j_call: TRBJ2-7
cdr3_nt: TGTGCCAGCAGTTGGGAAGACAGGAGCTCCTACGAGCAGTACTTC
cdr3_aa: CASSWEDRSSYEQYF

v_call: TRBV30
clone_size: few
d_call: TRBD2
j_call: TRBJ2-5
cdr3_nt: TGTGCCTGGAGTGTACAACCACGACACAGAGCGGGGGAGACCCAGTACTTC
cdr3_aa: CAWSVQPRHRAGETQYF

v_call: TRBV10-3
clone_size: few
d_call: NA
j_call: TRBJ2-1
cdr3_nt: TGTGCCCCTCGGGCGGCGGGTGAGCAGTTCTTC
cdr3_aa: CAPRAAGEQFF

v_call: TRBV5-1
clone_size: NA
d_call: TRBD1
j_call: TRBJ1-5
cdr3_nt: TGCGCCAGCAGCTTCGGGACAGGAGGCCAGCCCCAGCATTTT
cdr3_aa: CASSFGTGGQPQHF

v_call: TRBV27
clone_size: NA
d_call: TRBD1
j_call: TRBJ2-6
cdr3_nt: TGTGCCAGCAGCACAGTTGGACAGGGGGCGCGGGGGGCCAACGTCCTGACTTTC
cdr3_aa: CASSTVGQGARGANVLTF

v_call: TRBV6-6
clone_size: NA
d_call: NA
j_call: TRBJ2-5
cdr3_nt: TGTGCCAGCAGTTACTCACCCGGGGAGACCCAGTACTTC
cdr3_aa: CASSYSPGETQYF

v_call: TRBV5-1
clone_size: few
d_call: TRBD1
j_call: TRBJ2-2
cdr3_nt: TGCGCCAGCAGCTCTTGGACAGGCGGGGAGCTGTTTTTT
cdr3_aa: CASSSWTGGELFF

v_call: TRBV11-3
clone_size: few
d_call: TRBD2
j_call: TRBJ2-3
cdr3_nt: TGTGCCAGCAGCTTAGACGGGACTAGCTCGAATACGCAGTATTTT
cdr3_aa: CASSLDGTSSNTQYF

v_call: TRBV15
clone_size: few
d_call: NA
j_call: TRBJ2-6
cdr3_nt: TGTGCCACCAGCAGAGATAGGGCAGTCCGCTCTGGGGCCAACGTCCTGACTTTC
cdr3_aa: CATSRDRAVRSGANVLTF

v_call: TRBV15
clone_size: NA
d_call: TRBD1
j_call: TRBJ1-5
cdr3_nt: TGTGCCACCAGCTTGACAGGGTTTATAGGGCCCCAGCATTTT
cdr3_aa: CATSLTGFIGPQHF

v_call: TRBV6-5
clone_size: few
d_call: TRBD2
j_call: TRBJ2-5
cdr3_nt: TGTGCTTCGCGGGAGGTAGAGACCCAGTACTTC
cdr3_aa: CASREVETQYF